Following are 10 T cell receptor beta chains from one sample sequenced in a study of control samples from healthy donors and cancer patients. Profiled with immunoSEQ multiplex PCR; TCRdb holds only in-frame clones, not every one. Of about 51,000 clones listed, roughly 90% are singletons. Sequencing was performed on PBMCs. These receptors originate from a man aged 35 to 55 with colorectal cancer.

The V gene is TRBV5-1, the J gene TRBJ2-7, with D perhaps given as TRBD1 or TRBD2 (6 bases each). This CDR3 is 15 amino acids long. The V end lost 0 bases, the J end lost 6 bases, and 16 bases lay between the germline ends. CDR1 SGHRS and CDR2 YFSETQ come from the germline V gene. The CDR3 loop is CASSLGPRGPGEQYF. The CDR3 nucleotides are TGCGCCAGCAGCTTGGGCCCTCGGGGGCCCGGCGAGCAGTACTTC.

The count of this clone is one. J is TRBJ1-1 and V is TRBV10-3; 8 bases align to TRBD1. V dropped 6 bases and J dropped 1; count of bases not matched to a gene: 1. The CDR3 contains 13 residues. CDR1 is ENHRY and CDR2 is SYGVKD in the germline V gene. CDR3 in amino acids: CAISGQGNTEAFF. The CDR3 coding sequence is TGTGCCATCAGCGGACAGGGGAACACTGAAGCTTTCTTT.

This clone was recorded once. The rearrangement uses TRBV2 and TRBJ2-7; either TRBD1 or TRBD2 may supply D (6 bases each). This CDR3 is 16 amino acids long. CDR1 and CDR2 from the germline V gene are SNHLY and FYNNEI. Trimming took 6 bases from V and 5 from J, leaving 23 bases between them. DNA for the CDR3: TGTGCCAGCAGGGATCCGAGGGGGGCCGGCATCCACGAGCAGTACTTC. As protein: CASRDPRGAGIHEQYF. The full variable domain, in which reference TRBV2 and TRBJ2-7 provide the parts outside the CDR3, is EPEVTQTPSHQVTQMGQEVILRCVPISNHLYFYWYRQILGQKVEFLVSFYNNEISEKSEIFDDQFSVERPDGSNFTLKIRSTKLEDSAMYFCASRDPRGAGIHEQYFGPGTRLTVT.

This sequence joins TRBV4-2 and TRBJ2-5; possibly TRBD2 for D (6 bases). The ends were cut back, 1 base at V and 5 bases at J, with 14 bases in the middle. Germline CDR1 is LGHNA and CDR2 is YNFKEQ. This CDR3 has 15 residues. CDR3 sequence (DNA): TGTGCCAGCAGCCAAGTTAGCGGCATAGCGGAGACCCAGTACTTC. Protein sequence: CASSQVSGIAETQYF.

V gene TRBV5-1 combines with J gene TRBJ2-1, with TRBD2 identical over 8 bases. V was pared by 5 bases and J by 8 bases, with 9 bases of the junction left unmatched. The CDR3 runs 14 residues. Germline V lookup: CDR1 SGHRS, CDR2 YFSETQ. This chain's CDR3 is CASRRSGSWDEQFF. The CDR3 nucleotides are TGCGCCAGCAGACGGAGCGGGAGTTGGGATGAGCAGTTCTTC.

The V call is TRBV11-3, the J call TRBJ2-7, with D perhaps TRBD2 (5 bases). Between the trimmed V and J ends, which lost 9 bases and 0 bases, there was a span of 9 bases. The V gene's germline CDR1 is SGHNT and CDR2 YENEEA. The CDR3 has 12 amino acids. Here the CDR3 reads CASSSISYEQYF. The CDR3 DNA sequence: TGTGCCAGTTCTAGCATCTCCTACGAGCAGTACTTC.

The J gene is TRBJ2-1, the V gene TRBV3-1 (or the pseudogene TRBV3-2); 8 bases agree with TRBD2. From germline, CDR1 is LGHDT and CDR2 YNNKEL (reference sequence). J lost 8 bases, V lost 1 base, and 7 bases had no gene match. This CDR3 spans 15 amino acids. The CDR3 coding sequence is TGTGCCAGCAGCCAAGGGACTAGCTCGTGGGATGAGCAGTTCTTC. Its translation: CASSQGTSSWDEQFF.

The chain employs TRBV25-1 and TRBJ1-1; no reliable D call. Germline CDR1 reads MGHDK; CDR2 reads SYGVNS. Trimming cost V 9 bases and J 2 bases, with 13 bases left between them. The CDR3 totals 13 residues. CDR3 bases: TGTGCCAGTGGAAGAGGGAAAAACACTGAAGCTTTCTTT. This encodes CASGRGKNTEAFF.

The rearrangement joins TRBV5-6 to TRBJ1-1; 12 bases fit TRBD1. This CDR3 comprises 14 residues. Germline V lookup: CDR1 SGHDT, CDR2 YYEEEE. V shed 4 bases, J shed 5 bases, and the junction held 3 bases outside the gene matches. The CDR3 region has the DNA TGTGCCAGCAGCGGGACAGGGGGCAGGACTGAAGCTTTCTTT. It codes for CASSGTGGRTEAFF.

The J gene is TRBJ1-1, the V gene TRBV12-5; D is unclear. The CDR3 spans 12 residues. From germline, CDR1 is LGHNT and CDR2 FRNRAP. V was shortened by 5 bases and J by 2 bases, with 6 bases between the two germline ends. CDR3 protein: CASGLRNTEAFF. The CDR3 DNA is TGTGCTAGTGGTCTCCGAAACACTGAAGCTTTCTTT.